This T cell receptor (beta chain) was captured by sequencing in a study of T-cell reconstitution after alpha-beta-depleted transplantation in children. Unique molecular identifiers were used to barcode this TCRbeta library. TCRdb re-analysed the PCR reads in MiXCR, keeping a single row per CDR3 protein. This sample carries 530,000 or so distinct CDR3 sequences, 27% of them seen once, and the ten largest clones take about 35%. This CDR3 is 12 amino acids long. Trimming removed 8 bases from V and 6 bases from J, with 11 bases in between. CDR1 is MDHEN and CDR2 is SYDVKM in the germline V gene. This rearrangement joins TRBV28 to TRBJ2-4, with D unresolved. The sequence was obtained from a boy under two years old with Wiskott-Aldrich syndrome, due to receive a stem cell transplant. The material was PBMCs, obtained before TCRalphabeta/CD19-depleted stem cell transplant. DNA of the CDR3: TGTGCCAGCCAAACCTCGATAAACATTCAGTACTTC. This gives the protein CASQTSINIQYF.